The rows below give T cell receptor beta chains drawn from one sample of a study of blood T cell repertoires in COVID-19. Using immunoSEQ multiplex PCR, the repertoire was profiled, and TCRdb retains in-frame clones only, with some absent. The data hold fewer than 150,000 clones, with 85% observed a single time. Sequencing input: peripheral blood. The receptors were sampled from a woman aged 60-75 years with COVID-19, enrolled during active disease. CDR3s include the opening cysteine and the closing phenylalanine or tryptophan. D genes are given only for firm matches. Some rows mark clone size as missing; the rest say once, few, many or name a class of expanded clone.

V	D	size	J	CDR3	DNA
TRBV5-1	-	-	TRBJ2-2	CASSPRSAGTNTGELFF	TGCGCCAGCAGCCCTAGATCCGCGGGCACGAACACCGGGGAGCTGTTTTTT
TRBV18	TRBD2	few	TRBJ2-5	CASSWERGGQETQYF	TGTGCCTCCTCATGGGAACGCGGGGGGCAAGAGACCCAGTACTTC
TRBV2	TRBD2	once	TRBJ2-7	CATTWTSGGYEQYF	TGTGCCACAACCTGGACTAGCGGAGGCTACGAGCAGTACTTC
TRBV18	TRBD1	-	TRBJ1-1	CASSPSGTGHAAEAFF	TGTGCCAGCTCACCGTCTGGGACAGGCCACGCCGCTGAAGCTTTCTTT
TRBV30	-	-	TRBJ1-2	CAWSDPRGSYGYTF	TGTGCCTGGAGTGATCCCCGGGGTAGCTATGGCTACACCTTC
TRBV11-1	TRBD1	-	TRBJ1-1	CASSARDRNTEAFF	TGTGCCAGCAGCGCCCGGGACAGAAACACTGAAGCTTTCTTT
TRBV7-9	-	-	TRBJ1-5	CASSPGGGTFREQPQHF	TGTGCCAGCAGCCCCGGCGGGGGAACGTTTAGGGAGCAGCCCCAGCATTTT
TRBV10-3	-	once	TRBJ2-2	CATQWGQSTGELFF	TGTGCCACCCAATGGGGGCAGTCCACCGGGGAGCTGTTTTTT
TRBV5-4	TRBD1	-	TRBJ2-7	CASSPDRASYEQYF	TGTGCCAGCAGCCCTGACAGGGCCTCCTACGAGCAGTACTTC
TRBV10-3	-	-	TRBJ1-3	CAITVTGQGYSGNTIYF	TGTGCCATCACGGTGACTGGGCAGGGGTACTCTGGAAACACCATATATTTT
TRBV28	TRBD1	-	TRBJ1-4	CASSPGGAVSNEKLFF	TGTGCCAGCAGTCCAGGGGGCGCGGTCTCTAATGAAAAACTGTTTTTT
TRBV13	TRBD2	-	TRBJ2-3	CASSSSSGGDSTDTQYF	TGTGCCAGCAGCTCTTCTAGCGGGGGGGACAGCACAGATACGCAGTATTTT
TRBV19	-	-	TRBJ2-3	CASSKAGKGTDTQYF	TGTGCCAGTAGTAAGGCAGGGAAGGGCACAGATACGCAGTATTTT
TRBV15	TRBD2	-	TRBJ2-5	CATSRDKREGSETQYF	TGTGCCACCAGCAGAGATAAACGGGAGGGCTCCGAGACCCAGTACTTC
TRBV27	-	-	TRBJ2-7	CASSSPSGSGMREQYF	TGTGCCAGCAGTTCCCCGTCCGGGTCCGGAATGCGCGAGCAGTACTTC
TRBV5-1	-	-	TRBJ2-7	CASSFQGSYEQYF	TGCGCCAGCAGCTTCCAGGGATCCTACGAGCAGTACTTC
TRBV5-4	TRBD2	-	TRBJ2-5	CASSLGTSPETQYF	TGTGCCAGCAGCCTCGGGACTAGCCCCGAGACCCAGTACTTC
TRBV10-3	-	-	TRBJ1-4	CAIRTANEKLFF	TGTGCCATCAGGACAGCTAACGAAAAACTGTTTTTT
TRBV4-1	TRBD2	-	TRBJ2-3	CASSQTRTSGITDTQYF	TGCGCCAGCAGCCAAACGCGGACTAGCGGGATCACAGATACGCAGTATTTT
TRBV6-5	-	-	TRBJ1-5	CASSYLGLNQPQHF	TGTGCCAGCAGTTACCTGGGCCTCAATCAGCCCCAGCATTTT
TRBV7-2	-	-	TRBJ1-2	CASRGASFNYGYTF	TGTGCCAGCAGAGGGGCGAGCTTTAACTATGGCTACACCTTC
TRBV9	TRBD1	-	TRBJ1-3	CASSVAGGYGNTIYF	TGTGCCAGCAGCGTAGCAGGGGGCTACGGAAACACCATATATTTT
TRBV9	-	few	TRBJ1-2	CASSPSGGGYGYTF	TGTGCCAGCAGCCCTTCGGGGGGGGGCTATGGCTACACCTTC
TRBV9	-	-	TRBJ2-1	CASSQAGGYNEQFF	TGTGCCAGTTCCCAGGCTGGAGGGTACAATGAGCAGTTCTTC
TRBV5-1	-	-	TRBJ2-1	CASSPQGYEQFF	TGCGCCAGCAGCCCCCAGGGGTATGAGCAGTTCTTC
TRBV27	TRBD2	-	TRBJ2-7	CASSWGLASGEQYF	TGTGCCAGCAGTTGGGGACTAGCGTCAGGCGAGCAGTACTTC
TRBV5-6	-	few	TRBJ2-7	CASSLMQTLPGEQYF	TGTGCCAGCAGCTTGATGCAGACCCTACCGGGGGAGCAGTACTTC
TRBV12-3/TRBV12-4	TRBD1	-	TRBJ1-2	CASIRGQGGGYTF	TGTGCCAGCATTCGGGGACAGGGGGGTGGCTACACCTTC
TRBV5-1	-	-	TRBJ1-1	CASSLSRTADEAFF	TGCGCCAGCAGCCTCTCCAGGACAGCAGATGAAGCTTTCTTT
TRBV20-1	-	-	TRBJ2-2	CSASDGGAHTGELFF	TGCAGTGCTAGTGATGGGGGGGCCCACACCGGGGAGCTGTTTTTT
TRBV19	-	-	TRBJ2-2	CASSIEGRSSLSGELFF	TGTGCCAGTAGTATCGAGGGGAGGAGCTCATTGTCCGGGGAGCTGTTTTTT